Sequencing of this TCR beta chain was carried out in a study of OX40 agonist ivuxolimab in advanced cancers. The wider study: Patients were infused with ivuxolimab every 2 weeks at 0.01 to 10 mg/kg. Study observations and caveats: The mean number of expanded clones was higher in CD8+ T cells than in CD4+. By week 6 at 0.1 to 3.0 mg/kg, blood CD4+ and CD8+ T cells had expanded clonally.

This CDR3 spans 13 amino acids. From germline, CDR1 is KGHSH and CDR2 LQKENI. V lost 5 bases and J lost 2, with 10 bases in between. Comments on this clone: Its matching antigen is unknown.

Produced via immunoSEQ multiplex PCR; TCRdb's table is partial and in-frame only. This table holds about 88,000 clones, 85% to 90% found once. The V and J genes are TRBV18 and TRBJ2-7; D possibly matches TRBD1 or TRBD2 (6 bases each). The sequence derives from an adult with an advanced solid tumor such as melanoma, head and neck, liver or kidney cancer. The sample consisted of CD4+ or CD8+ T cells sorted from blood, taken in a trial of the OX40 agonist ivuxolimab. The CDR3 region is CASSVGGPYEQYF. In nucleotides, the CDR3 is TGTGCCAGCTCAGTCGGGGGCCCCTACGAGCAGTACTTC.